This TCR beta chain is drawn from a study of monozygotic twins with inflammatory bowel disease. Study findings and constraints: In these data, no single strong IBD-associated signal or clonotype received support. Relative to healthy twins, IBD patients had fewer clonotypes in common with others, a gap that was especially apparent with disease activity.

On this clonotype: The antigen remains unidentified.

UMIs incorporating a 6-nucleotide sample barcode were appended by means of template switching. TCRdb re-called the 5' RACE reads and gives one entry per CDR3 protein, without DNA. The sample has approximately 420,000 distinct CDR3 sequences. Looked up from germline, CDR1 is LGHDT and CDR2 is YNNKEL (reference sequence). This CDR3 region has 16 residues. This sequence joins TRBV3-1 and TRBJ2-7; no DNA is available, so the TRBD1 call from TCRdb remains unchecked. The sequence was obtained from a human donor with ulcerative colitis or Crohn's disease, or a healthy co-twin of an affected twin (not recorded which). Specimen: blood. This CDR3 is CASSQDLPRDPYEQYF.